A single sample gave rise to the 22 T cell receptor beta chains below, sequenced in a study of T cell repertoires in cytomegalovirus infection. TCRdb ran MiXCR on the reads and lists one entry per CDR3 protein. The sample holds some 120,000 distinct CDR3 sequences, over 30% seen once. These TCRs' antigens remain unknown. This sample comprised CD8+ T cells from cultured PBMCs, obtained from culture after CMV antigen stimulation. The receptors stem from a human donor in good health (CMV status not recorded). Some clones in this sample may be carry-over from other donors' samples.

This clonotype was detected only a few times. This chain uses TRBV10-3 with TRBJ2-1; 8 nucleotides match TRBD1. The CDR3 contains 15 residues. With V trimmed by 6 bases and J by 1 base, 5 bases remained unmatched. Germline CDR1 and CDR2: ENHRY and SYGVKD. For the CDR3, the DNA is TGTGCCATCAGCGGACAGGGTCCATCCTACAATGAGCAGTTCTTC. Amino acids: CAISGQGPSYNEQFF.

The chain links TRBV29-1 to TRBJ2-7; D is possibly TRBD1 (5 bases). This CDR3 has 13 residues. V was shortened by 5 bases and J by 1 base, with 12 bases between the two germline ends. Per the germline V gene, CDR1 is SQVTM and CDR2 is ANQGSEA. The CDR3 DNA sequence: TGCAGCGTTCGTCCTCCAGGGTCCTACGAGCAGTACTTC. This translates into CSVRPPGSYEQYF.

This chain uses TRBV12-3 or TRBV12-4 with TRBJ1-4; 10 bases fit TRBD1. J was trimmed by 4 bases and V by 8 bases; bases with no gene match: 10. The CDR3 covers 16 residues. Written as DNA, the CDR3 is TGTGCCAGCGGGGCCGGGACAGGGGTGTTTAATGAAAAACTGTTTTTT. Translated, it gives CASGAGTGVFNEKLFF.

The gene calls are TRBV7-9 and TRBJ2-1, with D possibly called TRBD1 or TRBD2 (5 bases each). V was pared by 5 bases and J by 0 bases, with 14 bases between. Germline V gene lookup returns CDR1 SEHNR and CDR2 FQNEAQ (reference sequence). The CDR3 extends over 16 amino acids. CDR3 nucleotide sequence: TGTGCCAGCAGCGTGGTGAGAGGGGTCTCCTACAATGAGCAGTTCTTC. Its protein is CASSVVRGVSYNEQFF.

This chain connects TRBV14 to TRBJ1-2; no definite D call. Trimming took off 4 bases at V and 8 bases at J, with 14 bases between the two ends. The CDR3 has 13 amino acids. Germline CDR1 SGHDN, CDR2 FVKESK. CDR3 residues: CASSLTPTRGYTF. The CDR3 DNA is TGTGCCAGCAGCCTAACACCCACCCGGGGCTACACCTTC.

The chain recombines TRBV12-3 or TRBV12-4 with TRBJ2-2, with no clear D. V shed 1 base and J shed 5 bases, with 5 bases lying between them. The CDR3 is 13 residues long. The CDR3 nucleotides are TGTGCCAGCAGTTTAGTGGCGACCGGGGAGCTGTTTTTT. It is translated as CASSLVATGELFF.

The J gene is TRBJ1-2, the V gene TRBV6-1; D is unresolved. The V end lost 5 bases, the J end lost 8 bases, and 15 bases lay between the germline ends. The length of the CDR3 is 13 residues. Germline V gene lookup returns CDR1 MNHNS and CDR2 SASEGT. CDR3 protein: CASSTFYREGYTF. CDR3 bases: TGTGCCAGCAGTACCTTTTACCGGGAGGGCTACACCTTC.

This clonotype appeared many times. The CDR3 coding sequence is TGTGCCAGCAGCTTAGGGGCGGGACAGGAAGCTTTCTTT. Its protein product is CASSLGAGQEAFF. This chain uses TRBV7-6 with TRBJ1-1, with 7 positions matching TRBD1. Germline V gene sequence: CDR1 SGHVS, CDR2 FNYEAQ. This CDR3 contains 13 residues. V lost 1 base to trimming and J lost 8 bases; unmatched junction nucleotides: 4.

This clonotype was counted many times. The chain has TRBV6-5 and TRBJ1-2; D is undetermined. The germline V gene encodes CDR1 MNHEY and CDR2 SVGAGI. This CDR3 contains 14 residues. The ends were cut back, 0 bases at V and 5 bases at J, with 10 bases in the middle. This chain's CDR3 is CASSYSGGRYGYTF. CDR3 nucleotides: TGTGCCAGCAGTTACTCCGGCGGCCGGTATGGCTACACCTTC.

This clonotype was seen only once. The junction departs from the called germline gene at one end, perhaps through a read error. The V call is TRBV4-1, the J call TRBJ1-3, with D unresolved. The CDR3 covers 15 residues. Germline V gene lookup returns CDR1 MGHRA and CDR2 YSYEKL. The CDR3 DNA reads TGTGCCAGCAGCGCAGACACTCGCTCTGGAAACACCATATATTTT. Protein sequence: CASSADTRSGNTIYF.

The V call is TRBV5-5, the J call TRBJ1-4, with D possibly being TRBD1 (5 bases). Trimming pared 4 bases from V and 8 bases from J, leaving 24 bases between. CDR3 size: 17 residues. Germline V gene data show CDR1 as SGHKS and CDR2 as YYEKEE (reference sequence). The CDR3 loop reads CASSPLGGSTSREKLFF. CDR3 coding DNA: TGTGCCAGCAGCCCCCTCGGGGGTTCGACTAGTCGCGAAAAACTGTTTTTT.

CDR3 DNA sequence: TGTGCCAGCAGCTTAGATGGGGGGGTCGCCGAGCAGTACTTC. Translated: CASSLDGGVAEQYF. The chain has TRBV7-6 and TRBJ2-7; 7 bases fit TRBD2. The CDR3 is 14 amino acids. In germline, CDR1 is SGHVS, CDR2 FNYEAQ. V was clipped by 1 base and J by 6 bases; unmatched bases: 6.

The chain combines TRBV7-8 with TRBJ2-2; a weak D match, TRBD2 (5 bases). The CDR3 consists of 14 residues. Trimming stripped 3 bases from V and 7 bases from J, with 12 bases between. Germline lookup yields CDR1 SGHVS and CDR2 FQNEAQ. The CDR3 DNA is TGTGCCAGCAGCTTCCTGGCGGGCGACGGGGAGCTGTTTTTT. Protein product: CASSFLAGDGELFF.

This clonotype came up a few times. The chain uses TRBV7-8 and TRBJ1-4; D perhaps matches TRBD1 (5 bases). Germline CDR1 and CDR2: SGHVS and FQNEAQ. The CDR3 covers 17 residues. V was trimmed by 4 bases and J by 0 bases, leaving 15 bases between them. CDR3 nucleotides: TGTGCCAGCAGCTCCCGGTCAGGGTTTGCAACTAATGAAAAACTGTTTTTT. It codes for CASSSRSGFATNEKLFF.

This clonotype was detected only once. CDR3 sequence reads: CSARAQGAIPGELFF. CDR3 in DNA: TGCAGTGCTAGAGCACAGGGGGCGATACCCGGGGAGCTGTTTTTT. The V call is TRBV20-1, the J call TRBJ2-2; 9 nucleotides match TRBD1. V shed 1 base and J 6 bases; nucleotides not matched to a gene: 6. CDR1 is DFQATT, CDR2 SNEGSKA, per germline (reference sequence). The CDR3 contains 15 residues.

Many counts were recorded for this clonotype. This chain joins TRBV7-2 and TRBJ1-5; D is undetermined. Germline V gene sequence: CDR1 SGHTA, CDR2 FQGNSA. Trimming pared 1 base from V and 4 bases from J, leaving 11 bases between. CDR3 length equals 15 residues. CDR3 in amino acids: CASSLGGLVNQPQHF. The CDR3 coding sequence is TGTGCCAGCAGCTTAGGTGGCTTAGTAAATCAGCCCCAGCATTTT.

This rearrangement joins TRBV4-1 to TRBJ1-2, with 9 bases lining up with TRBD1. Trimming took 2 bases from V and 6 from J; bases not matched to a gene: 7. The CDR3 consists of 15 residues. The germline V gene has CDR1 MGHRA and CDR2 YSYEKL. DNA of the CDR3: TGCGCCAGCAGCCAATCACCCACAGGGGGCAATGGCTACACCTTC. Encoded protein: CASSQSPTGGNGYTF.

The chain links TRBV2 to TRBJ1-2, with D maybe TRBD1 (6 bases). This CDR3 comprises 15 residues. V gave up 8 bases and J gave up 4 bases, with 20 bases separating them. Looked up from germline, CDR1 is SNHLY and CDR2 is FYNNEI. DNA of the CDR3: TGTGCCAGCGGGCGGGGGGGGGCGGACGGCTATGGCTACACCTTC. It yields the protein CASGRGGADGYGYTF.

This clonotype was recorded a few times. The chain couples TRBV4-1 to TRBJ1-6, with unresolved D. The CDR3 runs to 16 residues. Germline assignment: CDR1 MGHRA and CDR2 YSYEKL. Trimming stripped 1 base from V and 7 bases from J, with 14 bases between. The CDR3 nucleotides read TGCGCCAGCAGCCAAGGAATCCAGCCCGGGAATTCACCCCTCCACTTT. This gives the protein CASSQGIQPGNSPLHF.

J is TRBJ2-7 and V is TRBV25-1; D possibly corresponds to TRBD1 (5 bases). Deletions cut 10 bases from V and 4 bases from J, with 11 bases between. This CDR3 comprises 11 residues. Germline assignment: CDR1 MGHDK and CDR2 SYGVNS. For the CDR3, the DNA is TGTGCCACCGCAGGGATGTACGAGCAGTACTTC. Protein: CATAGMYEQYF.

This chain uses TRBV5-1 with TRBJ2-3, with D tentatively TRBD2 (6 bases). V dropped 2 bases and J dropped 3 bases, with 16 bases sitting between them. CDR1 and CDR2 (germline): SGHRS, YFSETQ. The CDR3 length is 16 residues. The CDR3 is CASSFYGGAETDTQYF. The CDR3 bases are TGCGCCAGCAGCTTTTACGGGGGAGCGGAAACAGATACGCAGTATTTT.

CDR3 sequence reads: CASSDWLYNEQFF. DNA of the CDR3: TGTGCCAGCAGTGACTGGCTCTACAATGAGCAGTTCTTC. J is TRBJ2-1 and V is TRBV12-3 or TRBV12-4; D gene ambiguous. CDR3 size: 13 residues. The V end was cut by 5 bases, the J end by 3 bases, with 8 bases between.